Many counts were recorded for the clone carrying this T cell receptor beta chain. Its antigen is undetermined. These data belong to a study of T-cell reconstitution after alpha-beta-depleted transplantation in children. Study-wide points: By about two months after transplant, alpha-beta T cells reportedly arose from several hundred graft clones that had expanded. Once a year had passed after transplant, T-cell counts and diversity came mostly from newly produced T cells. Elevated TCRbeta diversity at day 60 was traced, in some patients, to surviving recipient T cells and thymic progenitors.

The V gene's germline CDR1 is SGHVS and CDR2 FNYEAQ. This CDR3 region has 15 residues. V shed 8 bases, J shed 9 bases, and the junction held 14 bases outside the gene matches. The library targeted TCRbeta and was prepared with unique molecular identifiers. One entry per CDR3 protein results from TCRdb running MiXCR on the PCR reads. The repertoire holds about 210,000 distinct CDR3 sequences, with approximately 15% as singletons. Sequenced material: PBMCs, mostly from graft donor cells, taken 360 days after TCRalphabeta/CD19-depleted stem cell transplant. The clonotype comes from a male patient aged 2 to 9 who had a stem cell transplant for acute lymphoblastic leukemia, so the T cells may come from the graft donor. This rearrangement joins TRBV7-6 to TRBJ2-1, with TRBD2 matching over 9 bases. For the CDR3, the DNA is TGTGCCAGCCTCGAAGGTCAGCGGGGGGTTGGTGAGCAGTTCTTC. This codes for CASLEGQRGVGEQFF.